Each of the 14 T cell receptor beta chains below was sequenced from the same sample in a study of blood T cell repertoires in COVID-19 (dated by TCRdb to the early 2020s). The method was the immunoSEQ multiplex PCR assay. TCRdb retrieved this table from immuneACCESS and kept in-frame rearrangements only. Not all clones are present; in checked studies, unresolved V genes account for under half, and no reason is known for the remainder. Here the sample has 130,000 or so clones; roughly 84% occur a single time. The ten largest clones capture around 4% of the sample. The sequencing input was peripheral blood. The receptor set was obtained from a man in his sixties with acute or convalescent COVID-19.

The chain couples TRBV19 to TRBJ1-5, with D possibly matching TRBD1 (6 bases). Trimming took 0 bases from V and 1 from J, leaving 10 bases between them. The length of the CDR3 is 16 residues. Per the germline V gene, CDR1 is LNHDA and CDR2 is SQIVND (reference sequence). CDR3 coding DNA: TGTGCCAGTAGTATAGACAGGGGACAAAGCAATCAGCCCCAGCATTTT. Residues: CASSIDRGQSNQPQHF.

J is TRBJ2-2 and V is TRBV19, with TRBD2 matching 14 bases. CDR1 is LNHDA, CDR2 SQIVND, per germline (reference sequence). V trimming: 5 bases; J trimming: 6 bases; junction bases outside the gene matches: 5. The CDR3 covers 16 residues. The CDR3 region has the DNA TGTGCCAGTAGTGCACGACTAGCGGGAGGGCCCGGGGAGCTGTTTTTT. Amino acids: CASSARLAGGPGELFF.

V gene TRBV28 combines with J gene TRBJ2-5, with D perhaps matching TRBD2 (5 bases). Trimming pared 4 bases from V and 1 base from J, leaving 10 bases between. The length of the CDR3 is 14 residues. Germline CDR1 MDHEN, CDR2 SYDVKM. DNA of the CDR3: TGTGCCAGCAGTTCCCGGAGGTCCCAAGAGACCCAGTACTTC. Protein product: CASSSRRSQETQYF.

This sequence joins TRBV10-3 and TRBJ2-1; 7 bases match TRBD2. Germline-derived CDR1 and CDR2 are ENHRY and SYGVKD. V was pared by 0 bases and J by 3 bases, with 2 bases of the junction left unmatched. The CDR3 has 15 amino acids. CDR3 in amino acids: CAISESREHYNEQFF. The CDR3 region has the DNA TGTGCCATCAGTGAGTCGCGGGAGCACTACAATGAGCAGTTCTTC.

V usage is TRBV4-3 and J usage is TRBJ1-2; 9 bases are shared with TRBD1. Germline lookup yields CDR1 LGHNA and CDR2 YSLEER. The J segment lost 8 bases and the V segment lost 0 bases, leaving 13 bases of the junction unmatched. This CDR3 is built from 17 residues. The CDR3 coding sequence is TGCGCCAGCAGCCAAGAGAACAGGGGGCTCTGGGGGATCGGCTACACCTTC. Encoded protein: CASSQENRGLWGIGYTF.

CDR3: CASSTQGESGNTIYF. The CDR3 nucleotides read TGTGCCAGCAGCACGCAGGGGGAATCCGGAAACACCATATATTTT. The chain recombines TRBV7-8 with TRBJ1-3; 7 bases match TRBD1. The germline CDR1 and CDR2 sequences are SGHVS and FQNEAQ. This CDR3 is built from 15 residues. J gave up 4 bases and V 5 bases, and 8 bases lay outside the gene matches.

The chain couples TRBV27 to TRBJ2-2; D possibly corresponds to TRBD2 (7 bases). The CDR3 is made up of 15 amino acids. Germline loops: CDR1 MNHEY, CDR2 SMNVEV (reference sequence). V lost 8 bases and J lost 2, with 15 bases in between. The CDR3 region is CASLGGAGNTGELFF. For the CDR3, the DNA is TGTGCCAGCCTTGGGGGGGCGGGAAACACCGGGGAGCTGTTTTTT.

This rearrangement joins TRBV19 to TRBJ2-7; TRBD1 aligns across 9 bases. J lost 4 bases, V lost 9 bases, and 10 bases had no gene match. From germline, CDR1 is LNHDA and CDR2 SQIVND (reference sequence). CDR3 length: 14 amino acids. The CDR3 here is CASSSRTGAYEQYF. CDR3 DNA sequence: TGTGCCAGCTCTTCCAGGACAGGGGCTTACGAGCAGTACTTC.

This chain joins TRBV12-3 or TRBV12-4 and TRBJ1-1; 7 bases align to TRBD1. V was pared by 5 bases and J by 8 bases, with 8 bases of the junction left unmatched. The CDR3 length is 13 residues. The CDR3 region has the DNA TGTGCCAGCAGTCCAGACCGGGACAGCGAAGCTTTCTTT. Translation gives CASSPDRDSEAFF.

V and J are TRBV12-3 or TRBV12-4 and TRBJ2-3, with a weak D call TRBD2 (6 bases). The CDR3 is 13 amino acids. The V end was cut by 3 bases, the J end by 3 bases, with 7 bases between. In DNA form, the CDR3 reads TGTGCCAGCAGTTTGGAGGGGACAGATACGCAGTATTTT. The encoded protein is CASSLEGTDTQYF.

The chain has TRBV5-1 and TRBJ2-1, with 11 bases matching TRBD2. V trimming: 4 bases; J trimming: 2 bases; junction bases outside the gene matches: 2. This CDR3 is 15 amino acids long. Germline CDR1 is SGHRS and CDR2 is YFSETQ. Here the CDR3 DNA reads TGCGCCAGCAGCCTTAGCGGGAGGGCCTACAATGAGCAGTTCTTC. It is translated as CASSLSGRAYNEQFF.

The chain uses TRBV27 and TRBJ2-1; the match to TRBD2 covers 15 bases. V lost 7 bases to trimming and J lost 7 bases; unmatched junction nucleotides: 11. Germline assignment: CDR1 MNHEY and CDR2 SMNVEV (reference sequence). CDR3 length: 17 residues. The CDR3: CASIGLAGGLEKNEQFF. The CDR3, as DNA: TGTGCCAGCATTGGACTAGCGGGAGGGCTCGAAAAGAATGAGCAGTTCTTC.

The J gene is TRBJ2-2, the V gene TRBV28; D is uncertain. There are 13 residues in the CDR3. CDR1 and CDR2 (germline): MDHEN, SYDVKM. V was trimmed by 6 bases and J by 3 bases, leaving 8 bases between them. The CDR3 DNA reads as TGTGCCAGCAGAGCTCAGGACACCGGGGAGCTGTTTTTT. It translates to CASRAQDTGELFF.

The J gene is TRBJ1-5, the V gene TRBV30; possible D gene TRBD1, 5 bases. CDR1 and CDR2 (germline): GTSNPN, SVGIG (reference sequence). Trimming stripped 2 bases from V and 4 bases from J, with 15 bases between. The CDR3 consists of 15 residues. The CDR3 reads CAWSSLGTNNQPQHF. The CDR3 coding sequence is TGTGCCTGGAGTAGTCTGGGGACTAATAATCAGCCCCAGCATTTT.